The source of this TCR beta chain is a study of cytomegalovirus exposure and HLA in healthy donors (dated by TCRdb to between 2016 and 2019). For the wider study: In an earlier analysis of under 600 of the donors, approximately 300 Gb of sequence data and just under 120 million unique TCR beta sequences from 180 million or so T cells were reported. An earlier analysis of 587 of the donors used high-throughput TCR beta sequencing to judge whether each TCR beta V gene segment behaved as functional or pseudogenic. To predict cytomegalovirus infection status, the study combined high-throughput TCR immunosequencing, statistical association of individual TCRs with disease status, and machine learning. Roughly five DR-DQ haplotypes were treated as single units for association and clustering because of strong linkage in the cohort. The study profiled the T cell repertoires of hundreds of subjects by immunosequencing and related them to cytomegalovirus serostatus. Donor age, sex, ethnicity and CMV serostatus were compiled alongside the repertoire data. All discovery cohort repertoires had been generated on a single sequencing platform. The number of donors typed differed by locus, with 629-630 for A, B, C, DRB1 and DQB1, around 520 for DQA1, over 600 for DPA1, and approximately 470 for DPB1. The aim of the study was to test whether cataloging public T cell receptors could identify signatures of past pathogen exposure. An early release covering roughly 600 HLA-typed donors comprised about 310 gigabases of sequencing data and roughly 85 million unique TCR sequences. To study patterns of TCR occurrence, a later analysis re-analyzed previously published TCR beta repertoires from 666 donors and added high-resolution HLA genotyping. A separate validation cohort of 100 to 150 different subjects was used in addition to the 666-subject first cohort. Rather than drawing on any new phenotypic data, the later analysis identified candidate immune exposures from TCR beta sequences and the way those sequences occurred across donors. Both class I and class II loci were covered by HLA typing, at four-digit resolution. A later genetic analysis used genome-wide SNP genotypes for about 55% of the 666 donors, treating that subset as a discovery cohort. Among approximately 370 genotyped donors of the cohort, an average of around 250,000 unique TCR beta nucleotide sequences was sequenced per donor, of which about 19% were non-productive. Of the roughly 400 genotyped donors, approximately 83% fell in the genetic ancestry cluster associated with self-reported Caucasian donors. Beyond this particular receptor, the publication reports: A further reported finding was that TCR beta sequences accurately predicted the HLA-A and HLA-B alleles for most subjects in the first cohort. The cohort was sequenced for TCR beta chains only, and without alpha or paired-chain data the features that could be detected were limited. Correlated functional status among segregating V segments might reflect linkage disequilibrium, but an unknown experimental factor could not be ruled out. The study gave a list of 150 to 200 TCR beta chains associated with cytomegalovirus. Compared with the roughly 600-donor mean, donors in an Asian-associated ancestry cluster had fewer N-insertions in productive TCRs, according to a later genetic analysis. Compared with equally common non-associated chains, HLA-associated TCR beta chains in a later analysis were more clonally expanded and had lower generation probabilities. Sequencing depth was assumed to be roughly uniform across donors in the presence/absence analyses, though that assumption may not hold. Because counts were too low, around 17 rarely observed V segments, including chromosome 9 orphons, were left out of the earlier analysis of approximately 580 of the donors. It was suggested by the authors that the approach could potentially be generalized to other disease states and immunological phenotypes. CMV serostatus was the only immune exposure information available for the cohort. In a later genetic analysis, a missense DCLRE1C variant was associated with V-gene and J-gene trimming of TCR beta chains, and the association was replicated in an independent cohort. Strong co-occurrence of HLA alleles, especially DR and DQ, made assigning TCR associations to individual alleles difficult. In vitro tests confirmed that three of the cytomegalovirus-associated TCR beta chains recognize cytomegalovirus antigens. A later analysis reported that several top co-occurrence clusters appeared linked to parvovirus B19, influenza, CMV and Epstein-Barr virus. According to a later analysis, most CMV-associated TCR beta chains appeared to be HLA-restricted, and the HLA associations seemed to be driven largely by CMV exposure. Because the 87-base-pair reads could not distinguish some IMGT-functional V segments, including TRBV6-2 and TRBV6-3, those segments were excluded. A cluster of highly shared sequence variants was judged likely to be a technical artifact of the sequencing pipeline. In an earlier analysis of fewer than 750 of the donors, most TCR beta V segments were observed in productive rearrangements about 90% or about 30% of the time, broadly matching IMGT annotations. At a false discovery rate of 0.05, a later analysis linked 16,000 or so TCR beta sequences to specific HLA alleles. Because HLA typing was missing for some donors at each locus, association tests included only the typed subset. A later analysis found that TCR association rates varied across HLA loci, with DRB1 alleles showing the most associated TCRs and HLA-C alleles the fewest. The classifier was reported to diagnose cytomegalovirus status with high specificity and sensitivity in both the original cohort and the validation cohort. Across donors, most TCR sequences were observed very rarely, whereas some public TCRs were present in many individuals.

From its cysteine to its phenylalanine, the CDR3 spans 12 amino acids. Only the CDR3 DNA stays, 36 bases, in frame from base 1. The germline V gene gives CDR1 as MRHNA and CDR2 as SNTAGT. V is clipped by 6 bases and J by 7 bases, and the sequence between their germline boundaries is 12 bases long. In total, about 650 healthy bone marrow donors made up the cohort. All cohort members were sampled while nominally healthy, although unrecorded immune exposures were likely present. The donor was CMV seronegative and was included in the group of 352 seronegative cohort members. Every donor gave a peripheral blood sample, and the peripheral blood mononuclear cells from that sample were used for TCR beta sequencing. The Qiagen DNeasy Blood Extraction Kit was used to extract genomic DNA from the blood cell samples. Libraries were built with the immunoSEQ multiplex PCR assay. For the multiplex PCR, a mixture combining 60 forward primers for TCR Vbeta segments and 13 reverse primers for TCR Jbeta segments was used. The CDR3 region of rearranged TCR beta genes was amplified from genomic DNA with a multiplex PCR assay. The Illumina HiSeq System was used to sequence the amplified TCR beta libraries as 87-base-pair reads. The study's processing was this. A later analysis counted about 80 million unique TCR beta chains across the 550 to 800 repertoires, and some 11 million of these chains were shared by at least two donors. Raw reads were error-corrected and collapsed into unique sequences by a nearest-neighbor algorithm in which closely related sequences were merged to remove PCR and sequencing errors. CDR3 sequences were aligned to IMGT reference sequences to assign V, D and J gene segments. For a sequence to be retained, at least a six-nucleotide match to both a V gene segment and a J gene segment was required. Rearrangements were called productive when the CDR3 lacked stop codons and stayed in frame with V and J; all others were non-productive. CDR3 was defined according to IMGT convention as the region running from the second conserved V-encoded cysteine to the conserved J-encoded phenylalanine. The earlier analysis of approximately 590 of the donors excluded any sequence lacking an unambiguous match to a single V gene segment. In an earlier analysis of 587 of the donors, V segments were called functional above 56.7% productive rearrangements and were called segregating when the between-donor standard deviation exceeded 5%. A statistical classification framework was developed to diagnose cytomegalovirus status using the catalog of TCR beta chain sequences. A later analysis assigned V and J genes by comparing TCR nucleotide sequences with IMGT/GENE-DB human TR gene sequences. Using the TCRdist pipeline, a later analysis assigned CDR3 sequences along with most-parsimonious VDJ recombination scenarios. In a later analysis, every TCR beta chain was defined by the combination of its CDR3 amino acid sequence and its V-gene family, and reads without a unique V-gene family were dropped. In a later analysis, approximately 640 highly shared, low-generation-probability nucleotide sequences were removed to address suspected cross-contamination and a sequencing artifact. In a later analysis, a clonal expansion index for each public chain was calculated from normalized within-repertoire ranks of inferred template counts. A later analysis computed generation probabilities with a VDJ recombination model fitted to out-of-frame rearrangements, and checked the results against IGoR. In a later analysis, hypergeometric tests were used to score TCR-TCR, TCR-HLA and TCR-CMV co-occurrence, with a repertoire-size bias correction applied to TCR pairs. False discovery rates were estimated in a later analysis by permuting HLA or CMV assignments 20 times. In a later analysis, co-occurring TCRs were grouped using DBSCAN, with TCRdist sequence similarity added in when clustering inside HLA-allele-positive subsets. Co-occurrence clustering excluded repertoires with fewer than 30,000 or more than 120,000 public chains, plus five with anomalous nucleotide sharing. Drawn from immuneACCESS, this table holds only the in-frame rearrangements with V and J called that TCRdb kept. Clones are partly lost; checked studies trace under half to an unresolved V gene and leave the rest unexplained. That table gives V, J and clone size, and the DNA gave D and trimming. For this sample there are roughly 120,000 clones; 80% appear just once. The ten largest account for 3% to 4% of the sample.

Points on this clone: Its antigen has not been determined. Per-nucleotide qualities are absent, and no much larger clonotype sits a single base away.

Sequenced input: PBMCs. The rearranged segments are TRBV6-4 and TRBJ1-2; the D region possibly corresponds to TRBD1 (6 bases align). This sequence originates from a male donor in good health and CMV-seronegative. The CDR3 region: CASRSRGGGYTF. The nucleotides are TGTGCCAGCAGAAGCAGGGGCGGTGGCTACACCTTC.